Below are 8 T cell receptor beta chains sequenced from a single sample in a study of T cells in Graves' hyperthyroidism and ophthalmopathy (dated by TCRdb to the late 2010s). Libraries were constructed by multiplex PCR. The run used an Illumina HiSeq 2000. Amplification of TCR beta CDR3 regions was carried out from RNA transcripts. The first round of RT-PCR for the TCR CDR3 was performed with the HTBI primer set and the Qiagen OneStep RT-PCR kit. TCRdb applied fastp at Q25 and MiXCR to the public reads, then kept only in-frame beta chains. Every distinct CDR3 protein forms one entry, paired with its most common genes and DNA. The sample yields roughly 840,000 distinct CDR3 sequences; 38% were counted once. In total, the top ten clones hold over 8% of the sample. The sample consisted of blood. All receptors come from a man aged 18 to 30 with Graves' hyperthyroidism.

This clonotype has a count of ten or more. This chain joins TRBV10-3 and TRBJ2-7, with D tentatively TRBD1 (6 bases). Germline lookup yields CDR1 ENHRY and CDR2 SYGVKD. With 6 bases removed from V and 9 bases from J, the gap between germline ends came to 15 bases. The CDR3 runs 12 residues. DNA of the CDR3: TGTGCCATCAGATCACAGGGTTCCGGGCAGTACTTC. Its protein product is CAIRSQGSGQYF.

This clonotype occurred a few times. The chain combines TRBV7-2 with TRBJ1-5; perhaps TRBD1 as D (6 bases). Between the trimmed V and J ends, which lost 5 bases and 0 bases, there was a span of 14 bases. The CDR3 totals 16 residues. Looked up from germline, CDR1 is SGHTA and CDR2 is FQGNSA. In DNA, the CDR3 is TGTGCCAGCAGCGATTCCCGAGGGGGTAGCAATCAGCCCCAGCATTTT. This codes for CASSDSRGGSNQPQHF. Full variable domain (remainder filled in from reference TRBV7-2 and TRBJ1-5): GAGVSQSPSNKVTEKGKDVELRCDPISGHTALYWYRQSLGQGLEFLIYFQGNSAPDKSGLPSDRFSAERTGGSVSTLTIQRTQQEDSAVYLCASSDSRGGSNQPQHFGDGTRLSIL.

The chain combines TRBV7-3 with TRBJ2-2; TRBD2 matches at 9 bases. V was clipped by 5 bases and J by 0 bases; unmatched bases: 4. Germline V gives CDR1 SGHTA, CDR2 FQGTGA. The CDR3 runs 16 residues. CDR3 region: CASSIGTSPNTGELFF. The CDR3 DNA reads TGTGCCAGCAGCATCGGGACTAGCCCGAACACCGGGGAGCTGTTTTTT.

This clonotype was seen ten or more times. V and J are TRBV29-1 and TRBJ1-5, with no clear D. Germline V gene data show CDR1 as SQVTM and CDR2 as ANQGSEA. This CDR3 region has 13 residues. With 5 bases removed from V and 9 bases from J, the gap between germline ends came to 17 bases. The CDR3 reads CSVLGQTGGPQHF. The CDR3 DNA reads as TGCAGCGTTCTTGGGCAGACCGGCGGGCCCCAGCATTTT.

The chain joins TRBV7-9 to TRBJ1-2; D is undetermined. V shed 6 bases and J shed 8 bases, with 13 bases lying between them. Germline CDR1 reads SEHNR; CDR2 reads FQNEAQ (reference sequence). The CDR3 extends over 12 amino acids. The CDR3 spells CASSSDLSGYTF. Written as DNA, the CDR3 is TGTGCCAGCAGTTCGGATCTGTCCGGCTACACCTTC.

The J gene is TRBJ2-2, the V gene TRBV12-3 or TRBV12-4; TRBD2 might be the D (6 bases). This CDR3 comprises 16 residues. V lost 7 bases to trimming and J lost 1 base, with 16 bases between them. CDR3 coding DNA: TGTGCCAGCACCCTGGAACTAGCCTTGAACACCGGGGAGCTGTTTTTT. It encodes CASTLELALNTGELFF.

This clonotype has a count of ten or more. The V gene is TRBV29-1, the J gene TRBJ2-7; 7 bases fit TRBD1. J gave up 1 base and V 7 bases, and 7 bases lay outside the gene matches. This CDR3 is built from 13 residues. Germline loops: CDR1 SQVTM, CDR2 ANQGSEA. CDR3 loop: CSARDSRSYEQYF. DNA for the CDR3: TGCAGCGCCCGGGACAGTCGATCCTACGAGCAGTACTTC.

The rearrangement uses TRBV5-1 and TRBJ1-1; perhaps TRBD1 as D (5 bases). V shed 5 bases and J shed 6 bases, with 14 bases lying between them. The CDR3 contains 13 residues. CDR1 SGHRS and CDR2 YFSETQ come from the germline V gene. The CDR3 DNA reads TGCGCCAGCAGTCCGGCAGGGCGGCCTGAAGCTTTCTTT. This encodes CASSPAGRPEAFF.